What follows is one T cell receptor (beta chain) and its context. What it recognizes is unknown. This CDR3 is 17 amino acids long. Germline CDR1 reads SGHDT; CDR2 reads YYEEEE. The V and J ends lost 0 bases and 0 bases respectively, with 14 bases between them. This record belongs to a study of T-cell memory formation after mild COVID-19. TCRdb redid the calling of the 5' RACE reads with MiXCR, one entry per CDR3 protein. The repertoire has approximately 490,000 distinct CDR3 sequences, roughly 21% of them found once; the top ten carry 9.5% to 15%. Study-wide results and limits: Researchers report contracting CD4+ clones mostly in CM and EM, with CD8+ clones in EMRA.

This TCR was sampled from an adult woman who had mild COVID-19 (a few samples of this study predate the infection). Cell type and time point are not known. Specimen: PBMCs or a T cell subset sorted from them (not recorded which). The chain recombines TRBV5-6 with TRBJ2-3, with a weak D call TRBD2 (6 bases). CDR3 loop: CASSLAAAGRSTDTQYF. For the CDR3, the DNA is TGTGCCAGCAGCTTGGCCGCCGCGGGACGGAGCACAGATACGCAGTATTTT.